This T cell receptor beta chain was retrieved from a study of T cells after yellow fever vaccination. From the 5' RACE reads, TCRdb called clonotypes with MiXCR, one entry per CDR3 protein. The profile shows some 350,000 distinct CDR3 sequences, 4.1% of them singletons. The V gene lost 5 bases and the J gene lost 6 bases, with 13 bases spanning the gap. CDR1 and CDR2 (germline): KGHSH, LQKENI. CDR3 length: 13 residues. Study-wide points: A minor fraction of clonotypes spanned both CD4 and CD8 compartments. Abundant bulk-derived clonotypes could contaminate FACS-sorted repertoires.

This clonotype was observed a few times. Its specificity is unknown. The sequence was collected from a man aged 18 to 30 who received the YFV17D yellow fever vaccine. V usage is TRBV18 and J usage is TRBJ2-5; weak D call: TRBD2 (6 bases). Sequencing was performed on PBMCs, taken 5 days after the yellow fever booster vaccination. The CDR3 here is CASSGGAVKTQYF. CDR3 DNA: TGTGCCAGCTCAGGAGGGGCGGTGAAGACCCAGTACTTC.